Given below is one T cell receptor (beta chain) in context. Assay used: immunoSEQ multiplex PCR; TCRdb lists only in-frame clones, some missing. The sample has 51,000 or so clones; 70% to 90% are singletons. This record belongs to a study of T cell clones after liver transplantation. Study background: Third-party-reactive TCRbeta sequences from pre-transplant mixed lymphocyte reactions served as antigen-independent comparators.

The sequence was obtained from a human patient who received a liver transplant. The graft donor may be the source of some T cells. The sample in question was CD8+ T cells from blood, obtained 12 months after liver transplant.

CDR3 coding DNA: TGTGCCAGCAGCCCGGTTACAGGGGGCAGAGGGGACTCTGGAAACACCATATATTTT. It yields the protein CASSPVTGGRGDSGNTIYF. The chain links TRBV7-9 to TRBJ1-3; 9 bases agree with TRBD1. The CDR3 spans 19 residues. Germline assignment: CDR1 SEHNR and CDR2 FQNEAQ (reference sequence). J gave up 0 bases and V 5 bases, and 14 bases lay outside the gene matches.